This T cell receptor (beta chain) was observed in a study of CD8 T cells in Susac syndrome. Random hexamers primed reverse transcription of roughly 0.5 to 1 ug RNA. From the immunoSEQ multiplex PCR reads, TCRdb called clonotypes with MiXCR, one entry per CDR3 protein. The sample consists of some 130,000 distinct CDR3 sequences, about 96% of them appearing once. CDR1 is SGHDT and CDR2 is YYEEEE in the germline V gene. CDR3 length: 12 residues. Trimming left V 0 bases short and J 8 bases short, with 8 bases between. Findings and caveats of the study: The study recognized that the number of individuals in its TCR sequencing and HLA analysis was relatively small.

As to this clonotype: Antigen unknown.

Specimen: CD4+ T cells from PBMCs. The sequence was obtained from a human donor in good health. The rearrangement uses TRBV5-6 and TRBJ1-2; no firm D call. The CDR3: CASSLEQVGYTF. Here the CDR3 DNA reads TGTGCCAGCAGCTTGGAGCAGGTCGGCTACACCTTC. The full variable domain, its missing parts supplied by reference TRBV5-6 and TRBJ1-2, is DAGVTQSPTHLIKTRGQQVTLRCSPKSGHDTVSWYQQALGQGPQFIFQYYEEEERQRGNFPDRFSGHQFPNYSSELNVNALLLGDSALYLCASSLEQVGYTFGSGTRLTVV.